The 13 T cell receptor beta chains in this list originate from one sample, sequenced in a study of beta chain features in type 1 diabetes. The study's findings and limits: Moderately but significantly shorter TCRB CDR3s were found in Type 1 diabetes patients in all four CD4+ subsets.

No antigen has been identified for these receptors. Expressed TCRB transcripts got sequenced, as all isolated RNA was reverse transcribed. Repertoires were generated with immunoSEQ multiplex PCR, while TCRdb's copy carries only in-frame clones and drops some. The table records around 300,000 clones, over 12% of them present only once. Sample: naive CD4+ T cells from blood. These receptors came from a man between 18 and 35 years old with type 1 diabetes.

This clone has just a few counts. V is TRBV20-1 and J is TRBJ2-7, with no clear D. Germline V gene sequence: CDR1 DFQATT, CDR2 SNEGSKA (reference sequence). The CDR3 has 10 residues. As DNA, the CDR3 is TGCAGCGCCGGAGCCTACGAGCAGTACTTC. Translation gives CSAGAYEQYF.

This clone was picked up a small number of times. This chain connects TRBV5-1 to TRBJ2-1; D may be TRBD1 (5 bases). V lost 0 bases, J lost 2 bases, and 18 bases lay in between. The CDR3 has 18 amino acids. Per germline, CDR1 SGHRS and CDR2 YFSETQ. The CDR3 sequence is CASSLVAPLRGTYNEQFF. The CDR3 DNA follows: TGCGCCAGCAGCTTGGTAGCTCCCCTTAGGGGAACCTACAATGAGCAGTTCTTC.

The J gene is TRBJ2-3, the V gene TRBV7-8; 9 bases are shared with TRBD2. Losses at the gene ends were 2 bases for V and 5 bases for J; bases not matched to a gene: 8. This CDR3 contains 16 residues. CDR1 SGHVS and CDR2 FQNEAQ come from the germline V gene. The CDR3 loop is CASSLRLAGVRDTQYF. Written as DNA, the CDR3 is TGTGCCAGCAGCTTACGATTAGCGGGAGTAAGAGATACGCAGTATTTT.

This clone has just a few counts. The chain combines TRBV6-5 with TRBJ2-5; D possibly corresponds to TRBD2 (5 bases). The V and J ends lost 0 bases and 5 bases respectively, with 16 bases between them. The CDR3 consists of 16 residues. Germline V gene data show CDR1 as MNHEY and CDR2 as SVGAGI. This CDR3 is CASSYSAPTGYETQYF. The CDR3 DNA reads TGTGCCAGCAGTTACTCCGCCCCCACGGGATACGAGACCCAGTACTTC.

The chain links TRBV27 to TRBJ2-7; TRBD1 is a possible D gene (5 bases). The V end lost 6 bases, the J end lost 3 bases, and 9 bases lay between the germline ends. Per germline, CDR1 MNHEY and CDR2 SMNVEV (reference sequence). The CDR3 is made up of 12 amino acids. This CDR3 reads CASSSGFYEQYF. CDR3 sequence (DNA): TGTGCCAGCAGCTCAGGGTTCTACGAGCAGTACTTC.

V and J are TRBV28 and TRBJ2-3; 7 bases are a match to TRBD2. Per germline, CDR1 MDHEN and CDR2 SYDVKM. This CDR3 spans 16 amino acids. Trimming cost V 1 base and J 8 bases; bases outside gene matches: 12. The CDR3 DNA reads TGTGCCAGCAGTTTATCCCCCACGGGAGGCACCGGTACGCAGTATTTT. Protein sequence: CASSLSPTGGTGTQYF.

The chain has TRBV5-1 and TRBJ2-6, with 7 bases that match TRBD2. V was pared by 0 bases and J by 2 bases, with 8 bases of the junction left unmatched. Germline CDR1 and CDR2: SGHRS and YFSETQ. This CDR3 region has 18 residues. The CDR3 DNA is TGCGCCAGCAGCTTGGTGGCGGGAGCAGGAGCTGGGGCCAACGTCCTGACTTTC. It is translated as CASSLVAGAGAGANVLTF.

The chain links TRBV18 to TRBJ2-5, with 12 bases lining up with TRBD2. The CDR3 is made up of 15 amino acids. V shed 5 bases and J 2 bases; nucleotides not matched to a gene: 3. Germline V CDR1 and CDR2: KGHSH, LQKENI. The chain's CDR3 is CASSTSGGSQETQYF. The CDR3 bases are TGTGCCAGCTCAACTAGCGGGGGGTCTCAAGAGACCCAGTACTTC.

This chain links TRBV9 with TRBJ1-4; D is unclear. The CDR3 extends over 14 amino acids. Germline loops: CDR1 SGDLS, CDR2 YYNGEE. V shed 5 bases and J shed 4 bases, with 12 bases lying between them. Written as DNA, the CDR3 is TGTGCCAGCAGGAGGGATCAAGGTAATGAAAAACTGTTTTTT. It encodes CASRRDQGNEKLFF.

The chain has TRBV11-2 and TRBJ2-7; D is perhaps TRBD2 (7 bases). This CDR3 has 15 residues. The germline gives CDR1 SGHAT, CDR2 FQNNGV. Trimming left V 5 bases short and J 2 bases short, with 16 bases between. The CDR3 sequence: CASSRGGVITYEQYF. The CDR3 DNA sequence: TGTGCCAGCAGCCGAGGGGGGGTCATCACCTACGAGCAGTACTTC.

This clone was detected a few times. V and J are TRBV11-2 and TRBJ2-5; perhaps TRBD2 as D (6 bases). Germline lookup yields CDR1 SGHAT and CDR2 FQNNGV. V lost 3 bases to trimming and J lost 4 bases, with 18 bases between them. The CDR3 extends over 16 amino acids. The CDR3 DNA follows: TGTGCCAGCAGCTTGGGTCCAGGCGGGGCTCGAGAGACCCAGTACTTC. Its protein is CASSLGPGGARETQYF.

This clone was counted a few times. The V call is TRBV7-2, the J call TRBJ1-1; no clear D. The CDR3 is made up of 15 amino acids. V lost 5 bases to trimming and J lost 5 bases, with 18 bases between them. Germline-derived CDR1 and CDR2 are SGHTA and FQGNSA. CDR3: CASSKPHTGRTEAFF. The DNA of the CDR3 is TGTGCCAGCAGCAAACCCCATACGGGTAGGACTGAAGCTTTCTTT.

In DNA form, the CDR3 reads TGTGCCAGCAGCTTAGAGCTCGGGAGAGGGTTTCGGAATGAGCAGTTCTTC. The encoded protein is CASSLELGRGFRNEQFF. This chain connects TRBV11-2 to TRBJ2-1, with TRBD2 as a possible D gene (6 bases). The germline gives CDR1 SGHAT, CDR2 FQNNGV. The CDR3 is 17 residues long. V lost 0 bases and J 7 bases, leaving 19 bases between the germline ends. The full variable domain, completed using reference TRBV11-2 and TRBJ2-1, is EAGVAQSPRYKIIEKRQSVAFWCNPISGHATLYWYQQILGQGPKLLIQFQNNGVVDDSQLPKDRFSAERLKGVDSTLKIQPAKLEDSAVYLCASSLELGRGFRNEQFFGPGTRLTVL.